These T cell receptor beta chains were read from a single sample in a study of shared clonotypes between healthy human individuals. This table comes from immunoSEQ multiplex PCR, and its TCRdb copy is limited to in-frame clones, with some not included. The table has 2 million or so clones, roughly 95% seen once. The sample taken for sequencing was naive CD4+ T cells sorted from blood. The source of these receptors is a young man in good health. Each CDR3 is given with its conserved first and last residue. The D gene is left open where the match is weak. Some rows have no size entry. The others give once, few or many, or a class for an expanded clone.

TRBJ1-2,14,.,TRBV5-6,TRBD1,TGTGCCAGCAGCGTGACAGGGGCCGGGTATGGCTACACCTTC,CASSVTGAGYGYTF
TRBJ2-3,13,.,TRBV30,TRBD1,TGTGCCTGGGGGACAGGGAAGGGAGATACGCAGTATTTT,CAWGTGKGDTQYF
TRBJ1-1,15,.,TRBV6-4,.,TGTGCCAGCCCGCCACAGGCTAATTTGAACACTGAAGCTTTCTTT,CASPPQANLNTEAFF
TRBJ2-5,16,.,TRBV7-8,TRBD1,TGTGCCAGCAGCTCGAGAGCAGGGGGCGCCTATGAGACCCAGTACTTC,CASSSRAGGAYETQYF
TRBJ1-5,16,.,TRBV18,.,TGTGCCAGCTCACAAGGGGATGTTGGAATCAATCAGCCCCAGCATTTT,CASSQGDVGINQPQHF
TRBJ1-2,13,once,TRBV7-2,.,TGTGCCAGCAGCTTAGGGGGAGTAGAGGGCTACACCTTC,CASSLGGVEGYTF
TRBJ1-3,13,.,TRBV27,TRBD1,TGTGCCAGCAGTGCGACAGGGTTTGGCACCATATATTTT,CASSATGFGTIYF
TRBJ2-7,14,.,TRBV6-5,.,TGTGCCAGCAGTTACTCGCCTGCTTTCTACGAGCAGTACTTC,CASSYSPAFYEQYF
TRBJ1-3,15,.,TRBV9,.,TGTGCCAGCAGCCCCCAGACAGATCTAGGAAACACCATATATTTT,CASSPQTDLGNTIYF
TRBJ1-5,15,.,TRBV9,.,TGTGCCAGCAGCGTAGGGGGGAACGGCAATCAGCCCCAGCATTTT,CASSVGGNGNQPQHF
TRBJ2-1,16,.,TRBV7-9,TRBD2,TGTGCCAGCAGCTTTCCATGGCTAGCGGGGAACAATGAGCAGTTCTTC,CASSFPWLAGNNEQFF
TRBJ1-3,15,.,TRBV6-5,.,TGTGCCAGCAGTCGAGGGAGTAAGTCTGGAAACACCATATATTTT,CASSRGSKSGNTIYF
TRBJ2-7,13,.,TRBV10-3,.,TGTGCCTGCGGGGATGGGGCCTCCTACGAGCAGTACTTC,CACGDGASYEQYF
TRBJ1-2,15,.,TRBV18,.,TGTGCCAGCTCACCAGAGCAGAATACTAACTATGGCTACACCTTC,CASSPEQNTNYGYTF
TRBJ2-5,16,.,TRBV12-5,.,TGTGCTAGTGGTTCCGGGGCCGTGAGAGGCCAAGAGACCCAGTACTTC,CASGSGAVRGQETQYF
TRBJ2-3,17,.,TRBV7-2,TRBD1,TGTGCCAGCAGCTTAGTGGGGACAGGGGAACTTACAGATACGCAGTATTTT,CASSLVGTGELTDTQYF
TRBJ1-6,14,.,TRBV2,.,TGTGCCAGCAGTGTGGGGAGGGATGGGACACCCCTCCACTTT,CASSVGRDGTPLHF
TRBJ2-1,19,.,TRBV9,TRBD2,TGTGCCAGCAGCGTCGCTAGCGGGAGAATAGGTGTGGGGAACAGCGAGCAGTTCTTC,CASSVASGRIGVGNSEQFF